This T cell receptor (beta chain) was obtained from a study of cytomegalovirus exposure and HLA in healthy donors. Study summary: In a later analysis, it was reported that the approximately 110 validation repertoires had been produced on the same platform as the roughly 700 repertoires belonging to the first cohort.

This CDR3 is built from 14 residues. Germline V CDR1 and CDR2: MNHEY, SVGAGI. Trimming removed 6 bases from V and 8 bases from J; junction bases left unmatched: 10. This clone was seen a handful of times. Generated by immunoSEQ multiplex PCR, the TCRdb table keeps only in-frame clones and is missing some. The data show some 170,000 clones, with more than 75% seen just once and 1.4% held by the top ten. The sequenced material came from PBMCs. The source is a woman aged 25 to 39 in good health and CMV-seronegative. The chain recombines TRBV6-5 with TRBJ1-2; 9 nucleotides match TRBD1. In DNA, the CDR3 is TGTGCCAGCAGGCTAACTAGACAGGGGGGCGGCTACACCTTC. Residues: CASRLTRQGGGYTF.